This T cell receptor (beta chain) was profiled in a study of shared clonotypes between healthy human individuals. Background on the study: Per donor, three plates held CD4 naive cells, three held CD4 memory, two held CD8 naive and one held CD8 memory.

Germline V CDR1 and CDR2: SGHDN, FVKESK. This CDR3 region has 13 residues. V lost 1 base and J lost 7, with 8 bases in between. The method was immunoSEQ multiplex PCR; TCRdb's version includes in-frame clones alone and lacks a portion of them. This table has roughly 700,000 clones, roughly 70% appearing once. In its sample, this clone was seen a few times. The target antigen is unknown. Whole-study findings and limits: Estimated richness values were generally larger in naive subsets than in memory subsets. Sampling covered blood only; tissue repertoires likely differ.

The V gene is TRBV14, the J gene TRBJ2-1; D gene ambiguous. The receptor's source is a woman in her 30s in good health. Sequencing used memory CD4+ T cells sorted from blood. Subset reported: CD45RA-negative fraction. The CDR3 is CASSQALENEQFF. The CDR3 bases are TGTGCCAGCAGCCAAGCTCTAGAGAATGAGCAGTTCTTC.